Sequencing of this TCR beta chain was carried out in a study of radiotherapy plus CTLA-4 blockade in lung cancer. About the research overall: Patients showed objective responses in 18% of cases, and disease control was achieved by approximately 33%.

The repertoire was sequenced with immunoSEQ multiplex PCR; TCRdb's copy has only in-frame clones and lacks some. The table shows about 28,000 clones, with around three quarters occurring only once. Regarding the study as a whole: Clones derived from tumor TCRs expanded in blood after radiotherapy plus ipilimumab.

This clone rates as medium-sized. What it binds is not known. The CDR3 extends over 13 amino acids. From germline, CDR1 is LNHDA and CDR2 SQIVND (reference sequence). The V end lost 7 bases, the J end lost 1 base, and 10 bases lay between the germline ends. This sequence originates from a human donor with non-small cell lung cancer that progressed on radiotherapy plus ipilimumab. The chain uses TRBV19 and TRBJ1-1; D is possibly TRBD1 (5 bases). The source was peripheral blood, collected from a patient treated with radiotherapy plus ipilimumab. DNA for the CDR3: TGTGCCAGTACCTTGGGGGGGAACACTGAAGCTTTCTTT. This sequence encodes CASTLGGNTEAFF.